This T cell receptor (beta chain) was observed in a study of blood T cell repertoires in COVID-19. Turning to the study itself: The origin of the acute and convalescent COVID-19 samples was the United States, Italy and Spain. The analysed material was cDNA or gDNA that came from T cells, B-cell-depleted T cells, or PBMCs.

Germline CDR1 reads MGHRA; CDR2 reads YSYEKL. V dropped 0 bases and J dropped 5; count of bases not matched to a gene: 5. This CDR3 has 15 residues. Under the authors' procedure: Counts of nucleated cells, estimated from reference gene primer amplification, were obtained. Repertoires were generated with immunoSEQ multiplex PCR, while TCRdb's copy carries only in-frame clones and drops some. V, J and clone size derive from that table, while D and trimming were established from the DNA sequence. Found here are 95,000 to 110,000 clones, about 89% of them singletons; the top ten hold approximately 3.6%. The receptor was isolated from a woman aged 55-70 years with acute or convalescent COVID-19. The sample consisted of peripheral blood. V gene TRBV4-1 combines with J gene TRBJ2-5; the match to TRBD2 covers 8 bases. The CDR3 reads CASSQDGAGAETQYF. The CDR3 nucleotides read TGCGCCAGCAGCCAAGATGGAGCGGGAGCGGAGACCCAGTACTTC.